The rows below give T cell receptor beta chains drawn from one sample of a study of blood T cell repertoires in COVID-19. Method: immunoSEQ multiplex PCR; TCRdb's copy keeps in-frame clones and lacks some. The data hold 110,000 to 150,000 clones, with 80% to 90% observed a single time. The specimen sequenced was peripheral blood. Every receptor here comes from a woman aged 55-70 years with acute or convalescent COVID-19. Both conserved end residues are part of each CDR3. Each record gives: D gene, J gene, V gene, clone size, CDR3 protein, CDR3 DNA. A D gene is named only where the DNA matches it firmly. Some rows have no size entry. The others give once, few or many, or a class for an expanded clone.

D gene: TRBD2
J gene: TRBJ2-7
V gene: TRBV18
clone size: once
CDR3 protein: CASSPPGGGSFSEQYF
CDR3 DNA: TGTGCCAGCTCACCACCCGGGGGGGGTTCCTTCTCCGAGCAGTACTTC

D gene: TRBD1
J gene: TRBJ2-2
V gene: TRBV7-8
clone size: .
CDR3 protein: CASSNRGLGTGELFF
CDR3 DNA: TGTGCCAGCAGCAACAGGGGGCTGGGCACCGGGGAGCTGTTTTTT

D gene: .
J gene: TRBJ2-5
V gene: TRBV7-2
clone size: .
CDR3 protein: CASSLKGGGPRGETQYF
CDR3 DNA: TGTGCCAGCAGCTTAAAAGGCGGGGGCCCTCGGGGAGAGACCCAGTACTTC

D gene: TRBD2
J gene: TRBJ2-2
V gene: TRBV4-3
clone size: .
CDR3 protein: CASSQVGTASGNTGELFF
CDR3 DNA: TGCGCCAGCAGCCAAGTGGGAACCGCTAGCGGGAACACCGGGGAGCTGTTTTTT

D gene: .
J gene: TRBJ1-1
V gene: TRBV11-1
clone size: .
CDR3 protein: CASEILRLSPEAFF
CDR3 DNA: TGTGCCAGCGAAATTCTCAGATTGTCCCCTGAAGCTTTCTTT

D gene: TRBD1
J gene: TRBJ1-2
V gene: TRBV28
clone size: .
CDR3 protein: CASSIGQGGYTF
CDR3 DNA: TGTGCCAGCAGTATTGGACAGGGTGGCTACACCTTC

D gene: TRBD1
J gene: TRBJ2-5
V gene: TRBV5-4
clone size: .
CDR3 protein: CASSSVPGQGGPETQYF
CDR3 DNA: TGTGCCAGCAGCTCAGTTCCGGGACAGGGGGGGCCGGAGACCCAGTACTTC

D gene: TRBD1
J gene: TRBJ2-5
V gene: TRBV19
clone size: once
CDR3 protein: CASSTSGTGHFVAQYF
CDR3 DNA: TGTGCCAGTAGCACCTCCGGGACAGGACATTTCGTAGCCCAGTACTTC

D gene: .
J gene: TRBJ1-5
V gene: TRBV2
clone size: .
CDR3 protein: CASSVSGAVNQPQHF
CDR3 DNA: TGTGCCAGCAGTGTTTCAGGGGCCGTCAATCAGCCCCAGCATTTT

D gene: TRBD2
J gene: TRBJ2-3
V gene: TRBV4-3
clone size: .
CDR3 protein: CASSQDGLAGAGDTQYF
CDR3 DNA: TGCGCCAGCAGCCAAGATGGGCTAGCGGGGGCGGGAGATACGCAGTATTTT

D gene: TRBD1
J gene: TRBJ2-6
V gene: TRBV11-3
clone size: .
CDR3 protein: CASSPGGTGTSGANVLTF
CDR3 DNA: TGTGCCAGCAGCCCGGGCGGGACAGGGACCTCTGGGGCCAACGTCCTGACTTTC

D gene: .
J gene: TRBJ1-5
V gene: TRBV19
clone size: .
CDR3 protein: CAGIGGASNQPQHF
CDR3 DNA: TGTGCCGGGATCGGGGGGGCAAGCAATCAGCCCCAGCATTTT

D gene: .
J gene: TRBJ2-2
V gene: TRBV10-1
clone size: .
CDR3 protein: CASSDLQDTGELFF
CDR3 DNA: TGCGCCAGCAGTGACCTTCAGGACACCGGGGAGCTGTTTTTT

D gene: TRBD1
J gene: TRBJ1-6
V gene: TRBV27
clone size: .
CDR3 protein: CASSQTGTGRSPLHF
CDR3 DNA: TGTGCCAGCAGCCAAACCGGGACAGGGCGTTCACCCCTCCACTTT

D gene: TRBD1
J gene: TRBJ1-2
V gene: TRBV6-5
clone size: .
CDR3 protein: CASSPRQGGNYGYTF
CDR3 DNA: TGTGCCAGCAGCCCCCGACAGGGGGGAAACTATGGCTACACCTTC

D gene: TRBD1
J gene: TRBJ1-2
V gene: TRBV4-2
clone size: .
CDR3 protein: CASSQDTGGWNGYTF
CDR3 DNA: TGTGCCAGCAGCCAAGATACAGGGGGGTGGAATGGCTACACCTTC

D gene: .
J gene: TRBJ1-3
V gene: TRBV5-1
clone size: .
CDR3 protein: CASSLGLNSGNTIYF
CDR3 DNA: TGCGCCAGCAGCTTGGGACTGAACTCTGGAAACACCATATATTTT

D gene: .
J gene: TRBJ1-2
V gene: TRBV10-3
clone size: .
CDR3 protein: CAISDRGGYGYTF
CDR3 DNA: TGTGCCATCAGTGACAGAGGGGGCTATGGCTACACCTTC

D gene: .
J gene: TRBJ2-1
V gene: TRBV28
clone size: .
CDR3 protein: CASSLPGQGPPEQFF
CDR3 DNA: TGTGCCAGCAGTCTCCCCGGACAAGGTCCTCCTGAGCAGTTCTTC

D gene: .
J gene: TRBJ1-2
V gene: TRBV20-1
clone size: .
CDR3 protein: CSASGPATAFASGYTF
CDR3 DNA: TGCAGTGCTAGTGGCCCGGCGACAGCCTTTGCCAGTGGCTACACCTTC

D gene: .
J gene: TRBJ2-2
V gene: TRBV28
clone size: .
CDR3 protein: CASSLGGGTGELFF
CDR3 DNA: TGTGCCAGCAGTTTGGGGGGTGGCACCGGGGAGCTGTTTTTT

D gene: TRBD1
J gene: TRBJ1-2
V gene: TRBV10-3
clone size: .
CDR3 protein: CAISESSGTGGNYGYTF
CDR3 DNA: TGTGCCATCAGTGAGTCGTCCGGGACAGGCGGCAACTATGGCTACACCTTC

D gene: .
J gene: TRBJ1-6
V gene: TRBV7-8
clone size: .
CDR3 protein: CASSPLNGLNNSPLHF
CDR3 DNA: TGTGCCAGCAGCCCCCTCAATGGGCTCAATAATTCACCCCTCCACTTT

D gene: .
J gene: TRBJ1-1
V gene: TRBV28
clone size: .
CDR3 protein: CASRDAVATEAFF
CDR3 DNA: TGTGCCAGCAGGGATGCGGTGGCCACTGAAGCTTTCTTT

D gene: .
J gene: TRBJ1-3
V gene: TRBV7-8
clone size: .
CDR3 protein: CASSPLPGQSSGNTIYF
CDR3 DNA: TGTGCCAGCAGCCCCCTTCCGGGACAAAGCTCTGGAAACACCATATATTTT

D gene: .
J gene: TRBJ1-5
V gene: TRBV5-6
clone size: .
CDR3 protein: CASSRSGSNNQPQHF
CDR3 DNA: TGTGCCAGCAGCCGTTCCGGGTCAAACAATCAGCCCCAGCATTTT

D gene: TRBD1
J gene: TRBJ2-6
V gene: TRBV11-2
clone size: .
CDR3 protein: CASSLLAGGFTGANVLTF
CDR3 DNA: TGTGCCAGCAGCTTATTAGCAGGGGGTTTTACTGGGGCCAACGTCCTGACTTTC

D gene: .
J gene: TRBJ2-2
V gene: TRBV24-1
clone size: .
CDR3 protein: CATSDPAVPRRASGELFF
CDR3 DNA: TGTGCCACCAGTGACCCAGCGGTACCCCGTAGAGCGTCCGGGGAGCTGTTTTTT

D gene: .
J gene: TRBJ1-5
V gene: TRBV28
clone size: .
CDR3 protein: CASTRGGSNQPQHF
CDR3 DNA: TGTGCCAGCACGAGGGGGGGTAGCAATCAGCCCCAGCATTTT

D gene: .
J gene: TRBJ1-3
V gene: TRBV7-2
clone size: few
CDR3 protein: CASSQDGTSSGNTIYF
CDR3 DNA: TGTGCCAGCAGCCAGGACGGGACTAGCTCTGGAAACACCATATATTTT

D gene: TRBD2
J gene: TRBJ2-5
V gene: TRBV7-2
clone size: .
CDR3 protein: CASSFWSSGEETQYF
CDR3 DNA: TGTGCCAGCAGCTTTTGGTCTAGCGGGGAAGAGACCCAGTACTTC

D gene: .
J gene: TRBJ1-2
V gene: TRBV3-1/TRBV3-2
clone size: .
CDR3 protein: CASSQKRSLARDTNYGYTF
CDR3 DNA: TGTGCCAGCAGCCAAAAAAGGTCTTTAGCCAGGGACACTAACTATGGCTACACCTTC

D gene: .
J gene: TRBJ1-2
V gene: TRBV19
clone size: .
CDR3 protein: CASSMWLNYGYTF
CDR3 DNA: TGTGCCAGTAGTATGTGGCTGAACTATGGCTACACCTTC

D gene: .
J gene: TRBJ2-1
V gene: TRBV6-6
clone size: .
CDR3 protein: CASSYGWGSNNEQFF
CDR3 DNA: TGTGCCAGCAGTTACGGTTGGGGCAGTAACAATGAGCAGTTCTTC

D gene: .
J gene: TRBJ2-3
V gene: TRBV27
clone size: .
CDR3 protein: CASSLRRPEATDTQYF
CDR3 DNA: TGTGCCAGCAGTCTTCGACGTCCGGAGGCTACAGATACGCAGTATTTT

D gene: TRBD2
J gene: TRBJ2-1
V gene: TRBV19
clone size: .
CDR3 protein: CASSPSGGGSYNEQFF
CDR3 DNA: TGTGCCAGTAGCCCTAGCGGGGGAGGCTCCTACAATGAGCAGTTCTTC

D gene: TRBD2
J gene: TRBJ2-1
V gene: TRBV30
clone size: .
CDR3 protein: CAWRTGTSGYNEQFF
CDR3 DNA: TGTGCCTGGAGGACCGGGACTAGCGGATACAATGAGCAGTTCTTC

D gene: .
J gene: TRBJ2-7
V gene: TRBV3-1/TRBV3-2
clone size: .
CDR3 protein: CASSPKTSTYEQYF
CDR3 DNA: TGTGCCAGCAGCCCGAAGACTAGTACCTACGAGCAGTACTTC

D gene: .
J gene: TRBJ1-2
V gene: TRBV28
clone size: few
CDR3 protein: CASRASLAGYTF
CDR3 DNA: TGTGCCAGCAGGGCGTCACTAGCTGGCTACACCTTC

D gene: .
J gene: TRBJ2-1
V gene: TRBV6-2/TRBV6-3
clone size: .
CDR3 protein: CASSYAGAPGSYNEQFF
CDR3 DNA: TGTGCCAGCAGTTACGCGGGGGCCCCCGGGTCCTACAATGAGCAGTTCTTC

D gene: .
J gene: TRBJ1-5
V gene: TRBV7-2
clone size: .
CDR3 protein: CASSGGGVSNQPQHF
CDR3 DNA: TGTGCCAGCAGCGGGGGAGGGGTCAGCAATCAGCCCCAGCATTTT

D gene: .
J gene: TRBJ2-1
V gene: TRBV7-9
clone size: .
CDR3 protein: CASSRDRWSYNEQFF
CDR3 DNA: TGTGCCAGCAGCCGAGACAGGTGGTCCTACAATGAGCAGTTCTTC

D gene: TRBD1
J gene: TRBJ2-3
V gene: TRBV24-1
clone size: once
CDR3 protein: CATSDPNRGTDTQYF
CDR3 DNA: TGTGCCACCAGTGACCCTAACAGGGGGACGGATACGCAGTATTTT

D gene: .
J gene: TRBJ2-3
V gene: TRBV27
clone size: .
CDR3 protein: CASSAGNTPLTDTQYF
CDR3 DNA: TGTGCCAGCAGTGCAGGGAACACGCCACTTACAGATACGCAGTATTTT

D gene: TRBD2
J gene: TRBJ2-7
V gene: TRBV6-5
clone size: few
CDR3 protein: CASSRSGGSYEQYF
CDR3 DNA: TGTGCCAGCAGTCGGAGCGGGGGCTCCTACGAGCAGTACTTC

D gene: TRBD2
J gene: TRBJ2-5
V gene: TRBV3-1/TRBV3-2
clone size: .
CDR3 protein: CASSHPRLAGFVLETQYF
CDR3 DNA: TGTGCCAGCAGCCATCCGAGACTAGCGGGGTTTGTGTTAGAGACCCAGTACTTC

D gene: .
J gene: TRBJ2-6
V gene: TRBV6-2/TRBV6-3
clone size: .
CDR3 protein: CASSPYGDSSGANVLTF
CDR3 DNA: TGTGCCAGCAGCCCTTACGGGGATAGCTCTGGGGCCAACGTCCTGACTTTC

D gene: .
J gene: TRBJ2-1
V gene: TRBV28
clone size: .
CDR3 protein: CASRNGGSYNEQFF
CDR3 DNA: TGTGCCAGCAGGAACGGGGGTTCCTACAATGAGCAGTTCTTC

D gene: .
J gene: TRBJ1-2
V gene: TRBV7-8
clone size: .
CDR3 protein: CASSLDRYVDGYTF
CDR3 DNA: TGTGCCAGCAGCCTTGACAGATACGTGGATGGCTACACCTTC

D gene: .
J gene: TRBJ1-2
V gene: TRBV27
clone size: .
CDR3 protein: CASSFIDGVVATGSLGYTF
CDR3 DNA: TGTGCCAGCAGTTTTATCGATGGTGTTGTGGCCACAGGGTCACTCGGCTACACCTTC

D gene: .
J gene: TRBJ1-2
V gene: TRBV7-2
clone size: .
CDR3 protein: CASSGQGYGYTF
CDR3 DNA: TGTGCCAGCAGCGGGCAGGGCTATGGCTACACCTTC